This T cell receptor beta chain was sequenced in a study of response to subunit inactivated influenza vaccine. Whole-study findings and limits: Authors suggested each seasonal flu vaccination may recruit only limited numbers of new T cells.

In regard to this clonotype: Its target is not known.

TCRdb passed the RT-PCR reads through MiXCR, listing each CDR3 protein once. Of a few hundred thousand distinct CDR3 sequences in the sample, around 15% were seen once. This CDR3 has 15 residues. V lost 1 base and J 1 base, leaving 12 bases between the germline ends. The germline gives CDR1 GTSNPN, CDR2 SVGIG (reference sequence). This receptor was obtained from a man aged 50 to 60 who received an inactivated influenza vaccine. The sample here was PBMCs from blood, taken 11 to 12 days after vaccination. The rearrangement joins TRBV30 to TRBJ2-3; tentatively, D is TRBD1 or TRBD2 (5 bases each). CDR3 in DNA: TGTGCCTGGAGTGGGGGGACCGTGGGCACAGATACGCAGTATTTT. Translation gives CAWSGGTVGTDTQYF.